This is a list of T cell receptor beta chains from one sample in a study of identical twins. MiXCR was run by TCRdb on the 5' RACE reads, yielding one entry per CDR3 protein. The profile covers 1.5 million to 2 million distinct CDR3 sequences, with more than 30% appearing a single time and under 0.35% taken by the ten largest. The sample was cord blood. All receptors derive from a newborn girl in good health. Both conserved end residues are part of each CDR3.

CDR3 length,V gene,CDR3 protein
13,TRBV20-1,CSATSGSRDTQYF
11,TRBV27,CASSLGYNQYF
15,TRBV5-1,CASSLELGANTEAFF
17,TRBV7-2,CASSLWWGTSGSIEQFF
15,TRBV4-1,CASSQVGLAGGTQYF
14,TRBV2,CASIGLAGGKEQFF
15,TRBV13,CASSLAGVLDYGYTF
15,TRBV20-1,CSARIGTSDVNEQFF
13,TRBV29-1,CSSLSGAGGELFF
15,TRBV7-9,CASSLGQGINQPQYF
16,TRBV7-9,CASTTLGHSGSNEQFF
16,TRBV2,CASSQIRTGPTYEQYF
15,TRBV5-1,CASSLEALGDNEQYF
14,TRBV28,CASSGTSRDEKLFF
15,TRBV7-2,CASSSGTGYNQPQHF
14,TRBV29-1,CSVTGGTVGYEQYF
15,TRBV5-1,CASSLVTGATYEQYF
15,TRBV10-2,CASSEIRRGNQPQHF
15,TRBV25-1,CASRGDTGRNYGYTF
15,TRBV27,CASSFGTSGRAVQYF